The 20 T cell receptor beta chains below were found in one sample sequenced in a study of cytomegalovirus exposure and HLA in healthy donors. PCR amplification relied on 60 Vbeta primers (plus 13 Jbeta primers). Measured with immunoSEQ multiplex PCR; TCRdb has only the in-frame clones, and not every one. The specimen's table records over 75,000 clones. Sequenced input: PBMCs. These receptors came from a girl between 10 and 17 years old in good health and CMV-seropositive.

The rearrangement uses TRBV9 and TRBJ2-1, with D possibly TRBD2 on 5 matching bases. Trimming shortened V by 0 bases and J by 7 bases, and 14 bases separated the two germline ends. This CDR3 has 15 residues. CDR1 is SGDLS, CDR2 YYNGEE, per germline. CDR3 DNA sequence: TGTGCCAGCAGCGTAGATCTAAGCAGAGGGAATGAGCAGTTCTTC. As protein: CASSVDLSRGNEQFF.

This chain connects TRBV6-1 to TRBJ2-7; TRBD1 matches at 9 bases. V shed 4 bases and J 2 bases; nucleotides not matched to a gene: 9. The CDR3 has 16 residues. In germline, CDR1 is MNHNS, CDR2 SASEGT. The CDR3 sequence is CASSGRTGAFAYEQYF. CDR3 DNA: TGTGCCAGCAGTGGCAGGACAGGGGCCTTCGCCTACGAGCAGTACTTC.

The chain combines TRBV7-2 with TRBJ2-3; 9 nucleotides align to TRBD1. Losses at the gene ends were 5 bases for V and 1 base for J; bases not matched to a gene: 4. Looked up from germline, CDR1 is SGHTA and CDR2 is FQGNSA. CDR3 length equals 15 residues. CDR3 residues: CASSHNRGRTDTQYF. Written as DNA, the CDR3 is TGTGCCAGCAGCCACAACAGGGGGCGCACAGATACGCAGTATTTT.

The chain employs TRBV19 and TRBJ1-1, with D perhaps TRBD1 (5 bases). V was trimmed by 0 bases and J by 4 bases, leaving 12 bases between them. The length of the CDR3 is 15 residues. Germline lookup yields CDR1 LNHDA and CDR2 SQIVND (reference sequence). This chain's CDR3 is CASSIDGVGGTEAFF. In DNA, the CDR3 is TGTGCCAGTAGTATAGATGGGGTCGGGGGCACTGAAGCTTTCTTT.

The chain couples TRBV4-1 to TRBJ1-1; D is ambiguous. Between the trimmed V and J ends, which lost 1 base and 0 bases, there was a span of 12 bases. CDR3 size: 16 residues. CDR1 and CDR2 from the germline V gene are MGHRA and YSYEKL. CDR3 DNA sequence: TGCGCCAGCAGCCAAGGTCTCAACAGCATGAACACTGAAGCTTTCTTT. Its protein is CASSQGLNSMNTEAFF.

The rearrangement joins TRBV5-4 to TRBJ2-3; D gene uncertain. The V and J ends lost 1 base and 2 bases respectively, with 8 bases between them. The CDR3 loop spans 14 amino acids. Germline V CDR1 and CDR2: SGHNT, YYREEE (reference sequence). CDR3 protein: CASSLSPFTDTQYF. The DNA for the CDR3 is TGTGCCAGCAGCTTGTCCCCGTTCACAGATACGCAGTATTTT.

V is TRBV19 and J is TRBJ2-2, with 7 nucleotides matching TRBD1. Germline trimming cut 5 bases from V and 4 bases from J; bases unmatched to any gene: 7. The CDR3 covers 15 residues. Germline V gene lookup returns CDR1 LNHDA and CDR2 SQIVND (reference sequence). The CDR3 bases are TGTGCCAGTAGTTCCGACAGGGCCAGCACCGGGGAGCTGTTTTTT. This gives the protein CASSSDRASTGELFF.

V gene TRBV4-2 combines with J gene TRBJ2-1, with TRBD2 identical over 7 bases. Germline V gene lookup returns CDR1 LGHNA and CDR2 YNFKEQ. The CDR3 covers 22 residues. The junction had 20 bases not matched to a gene; V was cut back by 0 bases and J by 0 bases. This CDR3 is CASSQDRWPGASGQPSYNEQFF. CDR3 DNA sequence: TGTGCCAGCAGCCAAGATCGATGGCCGGGTGCTAGCGGACAACCCTCCTACAATGAGCAGTTCTTC.

The chain recombines TRBV2 with TRBJ2-7; 10 bases are a match to TRBD2. The CDR3 totals 12 residues. V dropped 8 bases and J dropped 3; count of bases not matched to a gene: 1. CDR1 and CDR2 (germline): SNHLY, FYNNEI. This CDR3 reads CASRLAGYEQYF. The CDR3, as DNA: TGTGCCAGCCGACTAGCGGGCTACGAGCAGTACTTC.

The rearrangement joins TRBV19 to TRBJ1-5, with D unclear. CDR1 LNHDA and CDR2 SQIVND come from the germline V gene (reference sequence). This CDR3 spans 13 amino acids. The V end lost 3 bases, the J end lost 4 bases, and 7 bases lay between the germline ends. CDR3 in amino acids: CASSIAGNQPQHF. CDR3 DNA: TGTGCCAGTAGTATCGCGGGAAATCAGCCCCAGCATTTT.

The CDR3 loop is CASSAGTTHEQYF. The CDR3, as DNA: TGTGCCAGCAGCGCCGGGACTACGCACGAGCAGTACTTC. This chain joins TRBV9 and TRBJ2-7; TRBD2 matches 7 bases. In germline, CDR1 is SGDLS, CDR2 YYNGEE. The trim removed 3 bases at V and 5 bases at J, leaving 5 bases unmatched. The CDR3 totals 13 residues.

The CDR3, as DNA: TGCGCCAGCAGCCAAGATTATTGGGCTTTAGATTTATATGGCTACACCTTC. Translation: CASSQDYWALDLYGYTF. V gene TRBV4-3 combines with J gene TRBJ1-2; D not certain. Germline values: CDR1 LGHNA, CDR2 YSLEER. Trimming left V 0 bases short and J 5 bases short, with 19 bases between. The CDR3 extends over 17 amino acids.

The V gene is TRBV4-2, the J gene TRBJ2-1; a possible D gene is TRBD2 (6 bases). Deletions cut 1 base from V and 8 bases from J, with 12 bases between. The CDR3 runs to 14 residues. Looked up from germline, CDR1 is LGHNA and CDR2 is YNFKEQ. CDR3 nucleotide sequence: TGTGCCAGCAGCCAAGGACTACAGCGGGATGAGCAGTTCTTC. Its protein product is CASSQGLQRDEQFF.

Details on this clone: This same CDR3 is encoded by further DNA sequences in the sample. The chain links TRBV7-9 to TRBJ1-1; perhaps TRBD1 as D (6 bases). CDR1 and CDR2 from the germline V gene are SEHNR and FQNEAQ (reference sequence). The germline V and J ends were trimmed by 2 bases and 0 bases, with 7 bases remaining between them. The CDR3 runs to 14 residues. The CDR3 protein is CASSLTGLNTEAFF. CDR3 sequence (DNA): TGTGCCAGCAGCTTAACAGGGTTGAACACTGAAGCTTTCTTT.

The chain has TRBV21-1 and TRBJ2-1; TRBD1 reflects the table's D call only, with no check against the DNA. TRBV21-1 is deemed a pseudogene. This CDR3 contains 15 residues. The CDR3 sequence: CASSPRDSGHNEQFF. The CDR3, as DNA: TGTGCCAGCAGCCCCCGGGACAGTGGTCACAATGAGCAGTTCTTC.

The chain links TRBV9 to TRBJ2-3, with a tentative D call TRBD2 (7 bases). Trimming removed 1 base from V and 0 bases from J, with 9 bases in between. CDR1 is SGDLS, CDR2 YYNGEE, per germline. The CDR3 has 15 residues. CDR3 DNA: TGTGCCAGCAGCGTAAAGGGGGGGAGCACAGATACGCAGTATTTT. This codes for CASSVKGGSTDTQYF.

V gene TRBV7-3 combines with J gene TRBJ2-1; 8 bases are shared with TRBD2. Germline CDR1 is SGHTA and CDR2 is FQGTGA. The CDR3 contains 15 residues. V gave up 5 bases and J gave up 5 bases; unmatched junction bases: 8. The CDR3 DNA is TGTGCCAGCAGCCCGGCTCCGGGACTAGACAATGAGCAGTTCTTC. It specifies CASSPAPGLDNEQFF.

The chain recombines TRBV10-1 with TRBJ2-7; the D gene is possibly TRBD2 (5 bases). CDR1 and CDR2 from the germline V gene are WNHNN and SYGVQD (reference sequence). There are 13 residues in the CDR3. With 7 bases removed from V and 3 bases from J, the gap between germline ends came to 13 bases. CDR3 loop: CASKAPRDYEQYV. For the CDR3, the DNA is TGCGCCAGCAAGGCCCCACGGGACTACGAGCAGTACGTC.

This sequence joins TRBV7-2 and TRBJ1-4; D gene ambiguous. CDR3 size: 14 residues. CDR1 is SGHTA and CDR2 is FQGNSA in the germline V gene. With 2 bases removed from V and 0 bases from J, the gap between germline ends came to 4 bases. The CDR3 sequence: CASSLQTTNEKLFF. The CDR3, as DNA: TGTGCCAGCAGCTTACAGACAACTAATGAAAAACTGTTTTTT.

The rearrangement links TRBV7-3 to TRBJ1-2, with D unclear. V was pared by 2 bases and J by 2 bases, with 6 bases between. Germline lookup yields CDR1 SGHTA and CDR2 FQGTGA. The CDR3 is made up of 13 amino acids. CDR3 sequence (DNA): TGTGCCAGCAGCTTAGACAACAACTATGGCTACACCTTC. Translating gives CASSLDNNYGYTF.